This T cell receptor (beta chain) was captured by sequencing in a study of blood T cell repertoires in COVID-19. About the research overall: Whether acute or convalescent, the COVID-19 samples came from the United States, Italy and Spain. Sample material is recorded as cDNA or gDNA derived from T cells, B-cell-depleted T cells, or PBMCs.

Germline V gives CDR1 GTSNPN, CDR2 SVGIG (reference sequence). This CDR3 is built from 14 residues. The V and J ends lost 2 bases and 2 bases, in that order; junction bases with no gene match: 3. In the original processing: Amplification of reference gene primers provided the estimated nucleated cell counts. The assay was immunoSEQ multiplex PCR, and TCRdb's table has in-frame clones only and misses some. For V, J and clone size, that table is used; D and trimming come from the DNA. This table holds 300,000 to 450,000 clones, 85% found once. This rearrangement joins TRBV30 to TRBJ2-3; 8 nucleotides match TRBD2. This receptor was identified in a woman under 30 with acute or convalescent COVID-19. The sample comprised peripheral blood. Here the CDR3 DNA reads TGTGCCTGGAGTTACGGGGGGGACACAGATACGCAGTATTTT. This translates into CAWSYGGDTDTQYF.